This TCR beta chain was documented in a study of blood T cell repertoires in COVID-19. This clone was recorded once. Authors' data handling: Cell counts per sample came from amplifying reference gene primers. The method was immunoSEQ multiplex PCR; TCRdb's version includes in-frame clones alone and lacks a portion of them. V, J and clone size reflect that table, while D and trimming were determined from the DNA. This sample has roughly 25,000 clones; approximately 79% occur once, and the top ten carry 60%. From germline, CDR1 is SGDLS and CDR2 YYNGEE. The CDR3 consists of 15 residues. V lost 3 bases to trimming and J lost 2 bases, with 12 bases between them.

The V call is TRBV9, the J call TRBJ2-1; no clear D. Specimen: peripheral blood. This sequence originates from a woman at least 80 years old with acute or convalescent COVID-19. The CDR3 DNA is TGTGCCAGCAGCGATTCTCCAGGAACCTACAATGAGCAGTTCTTC. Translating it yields CASSDSPGTYNEQFF.